This T cell receptor beta chain was profiled in a study of beta chain features in type 1 diabetes. TCRB transcripts that were expressed got sequenced, as all of the isolated RNA had been reverse transcribed. The method was immunoSEQ multiplex PCR; TCRdb's version includes in-frame clones alone and lacks a portion of them. The profile shows hundreds of thousands of clones, 15% to 20% of them singletons. By way of CD45RO/CCR7/CD25/CD127/CD95/CD27, the CD4+ regulatory, stem cell-like memory, central memory and naive cells were sorted. The CDR3 spans 14 residues. J was trimmed by 5 bases and V by 5 bases; bases with no gene match: 6. CDR1 SNHLY and CDR2 FYNNEI come from the germline V gene. To note about this clone: What it binds is unknown.

Study-level results: Type 1 diabetes patients had fewer VDJ junction insertions and more deletions. There was no resolution here of whether HLA type influences TCRB rearrangement.

Sequenced input: naive CD4+ T cells from blood. This chain links TRBV2 with TRBJ2-1; 7 nucleotides match TRBD2. The source of this sequence is a woman aged 18-29 years in good health. This CDR3 is CASSQSGLNNEQFF. As DNA, the CDR3 is TGTGCCAGCAGTCAATCGGGACTAAACAATGAGCAGTTCTTC. Using reference TRBV2 and TRBJ2-1 for the parts outside the CDR3, the full variable domain is EPEVTQTPSHQVTQMGQEVILRCVPISNHLYFYWYRQILGQKVEFLVSFYNNEISEKSEIFDDQFSVERPDGSNFTLKIRSTKLEDSAMYFCASSQSGLNNEQFFGPGTRLTVL.